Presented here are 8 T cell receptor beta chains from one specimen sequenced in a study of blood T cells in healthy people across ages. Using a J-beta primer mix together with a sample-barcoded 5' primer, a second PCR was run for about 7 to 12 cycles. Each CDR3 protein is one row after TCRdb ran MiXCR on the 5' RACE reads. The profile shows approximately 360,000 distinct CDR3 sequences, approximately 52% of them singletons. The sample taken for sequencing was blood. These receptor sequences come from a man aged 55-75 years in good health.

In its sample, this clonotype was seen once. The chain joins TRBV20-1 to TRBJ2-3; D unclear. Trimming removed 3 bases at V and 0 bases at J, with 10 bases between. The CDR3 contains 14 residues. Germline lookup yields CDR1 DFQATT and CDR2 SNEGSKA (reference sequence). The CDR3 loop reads CSARGGSSTDTQYF. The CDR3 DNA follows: TGCAGTGCTAGGGGCGGATCTAGCACAGATACGCAGTATTTT.

As DNA, the CDR3 is TGTGCCAGCAGCCATAAGACAGGGCGCTACGGGGCCAACGTCCTGACTTTC. Its protein is CASSHKTGRYGANVLTF. This chain links TRBV7-9 with TRBJ2-6; TRBD1 matches at 7 bases. Germline values: CDR1 SEHNR, CDR2 FQNEAQ (reference sequence). The CDR3 loop spans 17 amino acids. The junction had 11 bases not matched to a gene; V was cut back by 5 bases and J by 4 bases.

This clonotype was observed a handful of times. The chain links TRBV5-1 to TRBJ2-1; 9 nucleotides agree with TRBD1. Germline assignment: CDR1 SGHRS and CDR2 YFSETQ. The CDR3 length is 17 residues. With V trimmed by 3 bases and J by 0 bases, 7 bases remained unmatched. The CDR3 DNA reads TGCGCCAGCAGCTCCGGGACAGGGTCCAGCTCCTACAATGAGCAGTTCTTC. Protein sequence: CASSSGTGSSSYNEQFF.

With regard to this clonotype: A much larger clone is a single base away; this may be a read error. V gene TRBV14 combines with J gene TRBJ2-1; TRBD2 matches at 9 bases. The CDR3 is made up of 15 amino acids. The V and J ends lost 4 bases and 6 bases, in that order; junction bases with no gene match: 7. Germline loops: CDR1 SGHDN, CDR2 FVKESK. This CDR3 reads CASSRAAGGPNEQFF. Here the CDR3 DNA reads TGTGCCAGCAGCCGAGCGGCGGGGGGGCCCAATGAGCAGTTCTTC.

Here the CDR3 reads CSVAALDEQYF. The CDR3 DNA sequence: TGCAGCGTTGCCGCGTTAGACGAGCAGTACTTC. V usage is TRBV29-1 and J usage is TRBJ2-7; D remains ambiguous. The CDR3 has 11 amino acids. The ends were cut back, 4 bases at V and 5 bases at J, with 9 bases in the middle. Germline assignment: CDR1 SQVTM and CDR2 ANQGSEA.

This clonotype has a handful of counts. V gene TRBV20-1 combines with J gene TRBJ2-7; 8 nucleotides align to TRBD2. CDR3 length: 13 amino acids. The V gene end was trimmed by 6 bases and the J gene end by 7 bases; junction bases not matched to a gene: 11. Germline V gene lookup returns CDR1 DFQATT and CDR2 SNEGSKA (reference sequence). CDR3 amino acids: CSAPRTSYEEQYF. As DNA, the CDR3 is TGCAGTGCCCCCAGGACTAGCTATGAAGAGCAGTACTTC.

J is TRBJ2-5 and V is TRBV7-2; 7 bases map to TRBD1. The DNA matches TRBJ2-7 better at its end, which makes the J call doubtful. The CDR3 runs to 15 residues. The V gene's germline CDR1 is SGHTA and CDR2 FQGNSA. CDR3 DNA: TGTGCCAGCAGCACCCGGGACAGAAGCTTCTACGAGCAGTACTTC. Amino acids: CASSTRDRSFYEQYF.

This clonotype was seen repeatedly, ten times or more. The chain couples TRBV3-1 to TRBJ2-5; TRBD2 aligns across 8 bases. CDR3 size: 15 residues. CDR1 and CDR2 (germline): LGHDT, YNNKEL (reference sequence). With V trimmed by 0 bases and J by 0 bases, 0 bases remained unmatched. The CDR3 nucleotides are TGTGCCAGCAGCCAAGACGGGAGGGACCAAGAGACCCAGTACTTC. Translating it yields CASSQDGRDQETQYF.